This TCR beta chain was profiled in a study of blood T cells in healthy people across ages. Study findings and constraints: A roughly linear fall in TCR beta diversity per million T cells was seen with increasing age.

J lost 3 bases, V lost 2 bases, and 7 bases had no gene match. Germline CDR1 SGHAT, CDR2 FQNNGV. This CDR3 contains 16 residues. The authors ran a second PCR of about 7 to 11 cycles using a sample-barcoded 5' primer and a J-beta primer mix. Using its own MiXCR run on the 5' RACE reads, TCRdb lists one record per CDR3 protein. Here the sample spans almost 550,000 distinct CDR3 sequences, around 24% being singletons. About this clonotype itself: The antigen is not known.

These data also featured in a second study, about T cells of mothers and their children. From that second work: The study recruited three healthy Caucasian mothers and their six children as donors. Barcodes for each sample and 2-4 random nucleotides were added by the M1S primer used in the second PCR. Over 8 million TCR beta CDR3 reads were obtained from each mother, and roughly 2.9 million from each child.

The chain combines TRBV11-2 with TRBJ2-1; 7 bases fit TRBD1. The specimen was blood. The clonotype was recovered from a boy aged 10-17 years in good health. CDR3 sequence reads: CASSLFRDSRYNEQFF. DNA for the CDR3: TGTGCCAGCAGCTTATTTAGGGACAGTCGCTACAATGAGCAGTTCTTC.